The 9 T cell receptor beta chains given below trace back to one sample, sequenced in a study of patients and donors after allogeneic stem cell transplantation. TCRdb processed the RT-PCR reads anew with MiXCR; each CDR3 protein has one entry. The profile shows hundreds of thousands of distinct CDR3 sequences, around 16% of them singletons. Material for sequencing was blood, either unsorted or a sorted T cell fraction (not recorded which). All receptors come from a human donor who was either an allogeneic HSCT recipient or a stem cell or donor lymphocyte infusion donor (not recorded which). It is not recorded whose cells these are; they may come from a transplant donor.

The chain couples TRBV12-3 or TRBV12-4 to TRBJ1-6; D unresolved. V was shortened by 10 bases and J by 9 bases, with 13 bases between the two germline ends. This CDR3 contains 12 residues. The CDR3: CATSLGTSPLHF. For the CDR3, the DNA is TGTGCCACCTCCCTTGGAACTTCACCCCTCCACTTT.

This clonotype was counted only a few times. The V call is TRBV18, the J call TRBJ1-1; D is perhaps TRBD1 (5 bases). CDR1 and CDR2 (germline): KGHSH, LQKENI. V was shortened by 5 bases and J by 0 bases, with 10 bases between the two germline ends. The CDR3 is 14 residues long. In DNA form, the CDR3 reads TGTGCCAGCTCATCCAAGGGGTTGAACACTGAAGCTTTCTTT. It codes for CASSSKGLNTEAFF.

The chain carries TRBV24-1 and TRBJ2-1; 7 nucleotides align to TRBD2. Germline V lookup: CDR1 KGHDR, CDR2 SFDVKD. The V segment lost 3 bases and the J segment 13 bases; nucleotides outside the gene matches: 5. This CDR3 contains 12 residues. CDR3 protein: CATSDPQRDQFF. The DNA for the CDR3 is TGTGCCACCAGTGATCCTCAGCGGGATCAGTTCTTC.

J is TRBJ2-5 and V is TRBV9; D not resolved. The CDR3 loop spans 13 amino acids. Germline-derived CDR1 and CDR2 are SGDLS and YYNGEE. V was pared by 0 bases and J by 6 bases, with 9 bases between. This CDR3 is CASSVGGAQTQYF. Here the CDR3 DNA reads TGTGCCAGCAGCGTAGGCGGCGCCCAGACCCAGTACTTC.

In its sample, this clonotype was seen many times. The rearrangement links TRBV12-3 or TRBV12-4 to TRBJ2-7, with D unclear. This CDR3 region has 14 residues. V was shortened by 4 bases and J by 2 bases, with 12 bases between the two germline ends. The CDR3 DNA is TGTGCCAGCAGTTCCCGCCCGGATGCCTACGAGCAGTACTTC. It yields the protein CASSSRPDAYEQYF.

This clonotype showed up just a few times. This chain connects TRBV20-1 to TRBJ1-5; D ambiguous. V was cut by 0 bases and J by 5 bases, with 17 bases left in between. The CDR3 is made up of 16 amino acids. CDR1 is DFQATT and CDR2 is SNEGSKA in the germline V gene (reference sequence). CDR3 nucleotide sequence: TGCAGTGCTAGAGACCCGAGGAGGCGGGGAGATCAGCCCCAGCATTTT. Amino acids: CSARDPRRRGDQPQHF.

This clonotype was counted a few times. The chain has TRBV5-1 and TRBJ1-4; TRBD1 matches at 7 bases. Germline CDR1 reads SGHRS; CDR2 reads YFSETQ. This CDR3 has 16 amino acids. The V and J ends lost 4 bases and 0 bases, in that order; junction bases with no gene match: 6. The CDR3 bases are TGCGCCAGCAGCAAGGGGGCAGGGGCAACTAATGAAAAACTGTTTTTT. This encodes CASSKGAGATNEKLFF.

This sequence joins TRBV12-3 or TRBV12-4 and TRBJ2-5; D is possibly TRBD2 (5 bases). The V gene lost 3 bases and the J gene lost 3 bases, with 11 bases spanning the gap. The CDR3 has 14 residues. The CDR3 is CASSFRHGKETQYF. The CDR3 DNA is TGTGCCAGCAGTTTTCGGCACGGGAAAGAGACCCAGTACTTC.

This clonotype has just a few counts. V and J are TRBV20-1 and TRBJ1-2, with a tentative D call TRBD1 (6 bases). V gave up 5 bases and J gave up 2 bases, with 12 bases separating them. Per the germline V gene, CDR1 is DFQATT and CDR2 is SNEGSKA (reference sequence). The CDR3 consists of 13 residues. CDR3 sequence reads: CSAGKQGNYGYTF. The DNA for the CDR3 is TGCAGTGCTGGGAAACAGGGAAACTATGGCTACACCTTC.